A single sample is the source of the 22 T cell receptor beta chains below, sequenced in a study of T cells in localized non-small cell lung cancer. Produced via immunoSEQ multiplex PCR; TCRdb's table is partial and in-frame only. Altogether approximately 81,000 clones are present, around 90% being singletons, with the ten largest covering 20% to 25%. The source material was peripheral blood, sampled before any cancer treatment. The receptors shown here come from a woman aged 35 to 75 with stage I squamous cell lung carcinoma.

The chain couples TRBV12-5 to TRBJ2-2, with D possibly TRBD1 on 6 matching bases. CDR1 is LGHNT and CDR2 is FRNRAP in the germline V gene. V gave up 3 bases and J gave up 6 bases, with 14 bases separating them. The CDR3 is 15 residues long. In nucleotides, the CDR3 is TGTGCTAGTGGTTTAGGTCAGGGGTTCGCCGGGGAGCTGTTTTTT. Amino acid sequence: CASGLGQGFAGELFF.

The V gene is TRBV7-3, the J gene TRBJ2-3; no firm D call. Per the germline V gene, CDR1 is SGHTA and CDR2 is FQGTGA. The CDR3 sequence is 12 residues long. V was cut by 5 bases and J by 6 bases, with 9 bases left in between. Written as DNA, the CDR3 is TGTGCCAGCAGCCCCGGCCGGGATACGCAGTATTTT. The encoded protein is CASSPGRDTQYF.

There are many counts of this clone. The V gene is TRBV6-4, the J gene TRBJ1-5; 9 bases are shared with TRBD1. The CDR3 is 13 residues long. V dropped 4 bases and J dropped 5; count of bases not matched to a gene: 0. Germline V lookup: CDR1 MRHNA, CDR2 SNTAGT. Here the CDR3 DNA reads TGTGCCAGCAGTGGGGACAGGGATCAGCCCCAGCATTTT. Protein: CASSGDRDQPQHF.

The table lists this clone with a count of one. The rearrangement joins TRBV10-1 to TRBJ2-1, with 13 bases that match TRBD2. Germline CDR1 WNHNN, CDR2 SYGVQD (reference sequence). J gave up 0 bases and V 4 bases, and 6 bases lay outside the gene matches. The CDR3 has 18 amino acids. Written as DNA, the CDR3 is TGCGCCAGCAGTGGCCGGACTAGCGGGGGAAGCTCCTACAATGAGCAGTTCTTC. Protein: CASSGRTSGGSSYNEQFF.

This clone was seen a handful of times. The chain uses TRBV19 and TRBJ1-4, with a tentative D call TRBD1 (6 bases). The CDR3 sequence is 16 residues long. V was pared by 1 base and J by 7 bases, with 16 bases between. CDR1 is LNHDA and CDR2 is SQIVND in the germline V gene (reference sequence). CDR3 nucleotide sequence: TGTGCCAGTAGTATAGGTCGGGGGCCTCGGAGTGAAAAACTGTTTTTT. It encodes CASSIGRGPRSEKLFF.

This clone appeared once. The chain carries TRBV5-4 and TRBJ1-4, with D tentatively TRBD1 (5 bases). The V gene lost 9 bases and the J gene lost 5 bases, with 14 bases spanning the gap. Germline CDR1 SGHNT, CDR2 YYREEE (reference sequence). The CDR3 is 13 residues long. The CDR3, as DNA: TGTGCCACCTCAAGGACACAGAATGAAAAACTGTTTTTT. Amino acids: CATSRTQNEKLFF.

V gene TRBV5-1 combines with J gene TRBJ2-3; D is tentatively TRBD1 or TRBD2 (5 bases each). The CDR3 runs 15 residues. Germline V gives CDR1 SGHRS, CDR2 YFSETQ. Trimming took off 0 bases at V and 6 bases at J, with 14 bases between the two ends. CDR3 in DNA: TGCGCCAGCAGCTTGGCCGGGATAGGGACGGATACGCAGTATTTT. This codes for CASSLAGIGTDTQYF.

The V and J genes are TRBV9 and TRBJ2-2; D unclear. V was shortened by 6 bases and J by 6 bases, with 12 bases between the two germline ends. Germline V gene sequence: CDR1 SGDLS, CDR2 YYNGEE. The CDR3 extends over 13 amino acids. CDR3 nucleotide sequence: TGTGCCAGCATGCGTGATCTCGCCGGGGAGCTGTTTTTT. Its protein is CASMRDLAGELFF.

The chain uses TRBV5-1 and TRBJ2-7; TRBD1 is a possible D gene (5 bases). With 6 bases removed from V and 0 bases from J, the gap between germline ends came to 16 bases. Germline CDR1 SGHRS, CDR2 YFSETQ. The CDR3 runs 15 residues. As DNA, the CDR3 is TGCGCCAGCACCTTTGGGGCAGCTTCCTCCTACGAGCAGTACTTC. Protein product: CASTFGAASSYEQYF.

This rearrangement joins TRBV10-3 to TRBJ1-2; D remains unclear. V dropped 4 bases and J dropped 7 bases, with 13 bases sitting between them. The CDR3 length is 13 residues. CDR1 and CDR2 (germline): ENHRY, SYGVKD. As DNA, the CDR3 is TGTGCCATCAGTGGTGGGGTAATCGGTGGCTACACCTTC. Translating gives CAISGGVIGGYTF.

This clone was seen just once. The V gene is TRBV4-2, the J gene TRBJ2-3; D is unclear. V was shortened by 3 bases and J by 3 bases, with 7 bases between the two germline ends. CDR1 LGHNA and CDR2 YNFKEQ come from the germline V gene. CDR3 length equals 13 residues. Written as DNA, the CDR3 is TGTGCCAGCAGCCAGGGTAAGACAGATACGCAGTATTTT. The encoded protein is CASSQGKTDTQYF.

This chain links TRBV21-1 with TRBJ2-7. TRBV21-1 is flagged as a pseudogene. The CDR3 extends over 14 amino acids. CDR3 region: CASSTPRRPYEQYF. The CDR3 bases are TGTGCCAGCAGCACCCCGCGACGGCCCTACGAGCAGTACTTC.

The chain carries TRBV9 and TRBJ2-1, with a possible D match to TRBD2 (6 bases). CDR3 length: 15 residues. Germline loops: CDR1 SGDLS, CDR2 YYNGEE. Trimming shortened V by 0 bases and J by 8 bases, and 15 bases separated the two germline ends. The CDR3 reads CASSVGAGLEHEQFF. The CDR3 region has the DNA TGTGCCAGCAGCGTAGGGGCGGGGCTAGAGCATGAGCAGTTCTTC.

This clone was picked up one time. The chain recombines TRBV2 with TRBJ1-2, with 7 bases matching TRBD1. The ends lost 8 bases at V and 7 bases at J; junction bases unmatched: 10. The CDR3 is made up of 13 amino acids. In germline, CDR1 is SNHLY, CDR2 FYNNEI. CDR3 sequence (DNA): TGTGCCAGCGCGAGACAGGGCTCGGTTGGCTACACCTTC. Translation gives CASARQGSVGYTF.

This clone was recorded only once. The chain uses TRBV29-1 and TRBJ2-1; D gene ambiguous. V was clipped by 3 bases and J by 10 bases, with 10 bases between them. In germline, CDR1 is SQVTM, CDR2 ANQGSEA. The CDR3 has 11 amino acids. The CDR3 sequence: CSVEESGEQFF. The CDR3 nucleotides read TGCAGCGTTGAGGAGTCTGGCGAGCAGTTCTTC.

This clone was observed once. The V gene is TRBV27, the J gene TRBJ2-5; the match to TRBD1 covers 8 bases. Germline V gives CDR1 MNHEY, CDR2 SMNVEV (reference sequence). V was pared by 4 bases and J by 5 bases, with 9 bases of the junction left unmatched. The CDR3 is 15 residues long. The CDR3 sequence: CASSSPGGAGETQYF. The CDR3 DNA sequence: TGTGCCAGCAGTTCACCAGGGGGCGCCGGGGAGACCCAGTACTTC.

This clone was seen just once. The V and J genes are TRBV10-2 and TRBJ1-1; D is perhaps TRBD1 (5 bases). Germline V gene lookup returns CDR1 WSHSY and CDR2 SAAADI. This CDR3 comprises 13 residues. V gave up 4 bases and J gave up 4 bases, with 10 bases separating them. The CDR3 reads CASSVGGVTEAFF. CDR3 bases: TGCGCCAGCAGTGTGGGGGGAGTCACTGAAGCTTTCTTT.

The chain has TRBV5-5 and TRBJ1-3; no definite D call. V lost 0 bases and J 0 bases, leaving 4 bases between the germline ends. Germline V lookup: CDR1 SGHKS, CDR2 YYEKEE (reference sequence). This CDR3 has 14 residues. The CDR3 nucleotides are TGTGCCAGCAGCTTGGGTAGCTCTGGAAACACCATATATTTT. Translating it yields CASSLGSSGNTIYF.

The rearrangement joins TRBV9 to TRBJ1-2, with 7 bases that match TRBD1. The CDR3 consists of 15 residues. J lost 5 bases, V lost 3 bases, and 10 bases had no gene match. CDR1 is SGDLS and CDR2 is YYNGEE in the germline V gene. CDR3 bases: TGTGCCAGCAGCGCCGGGACAGCTCACCTGTATGGCTACACCTTC. The encoded protein is CASSAGTAHLYGYTF.

A single count supports this clone. The rearrangement uses TRBV18 and TRBJ1-1; D remains unclear. This CDR3 is built from 15 residues. V lost 1 base and J 5 bases, leaving 14 bases between the germline ends. The V gene's germline CDR1 is KGHSH and CDR2 LQKENI. The CDR3 coding sequence is TGTGCCAGCTCACCACGGATGGGGAAGGGTACTGAAGCTTTCTTT. It codes for CASSPRMGKGTEAFF.

The chain combines TRBV9 with TRBJ1-3, with D unresolved. Trimming removed 0 bases from V and 0 bases from J, with 13 bases in between. This CDR3 has 17 residues. Germline loops: CDR1 SGDLS, CDR2 YYNGEE. CDR3 sequence reads: CASSVGAGHLSGNTIYF. CDR3 DNA: TGTGCCAGCAGCGTAGGGGCAGGCCATCTCTCTGGAAACACCATATATTTT.

This rearrangement joins TRBV9 to TRBJ2-1; 7 bases map to TRBD2. This CDR3 has 15 residues. Germline V gene sequence: CDR1 SGDLS, CDR2 YYNGEE. The trim removed 4 bases at V and 6 bases at J, leaving 10 bases unmatched. The DNA of the CDR3 is TGTGCCAGCAGCCTGGGGGGGAACGGCCTCAATGAGCAGTTCTTC. Its translation is CASSLGGNGLNEQFF.